The clone carrying this TCR beta chain appeared many times. A TCRbeta library incorporating unique molecular identifiers was prepared. TCRdb used MiXCR to reprocess the PCR reads, holding one entry per CDR3 protein. This table holds approximately 240,000 distinct CDR3 sequences, around 9.5% found once. The data were taken from a study of T-cell reconstitution after alpha-beta-depleted transplantation in children. Germline loops: CDR1 DFQATT, CDR2 SNEGSKA (reference sequence). V lost 5 bases, J lost 5 bases, and 13 bases lay in between. This CDR3 comprises 13 residues. This receptor was obtained from a human donor who donated a stem cell graft to a child with acute lymphoblastic leukemia. The starting material was PBMCs from the stem cell graft donor, obtained from the stem cell graft. The rearrangement links TRBV20-1 to TRBJ2-1; no clear D. CDR3 in amino acids: CSAVRDGHNEQFF. The CDR3 DNA is TGCAGTGCTGTCCGAGACGGCCACAATGAGCAGTTCTTC.